The 21 T cell receptor beta chains reported below all come from one sample, sequenced in a study of cytomegalovirus exposure and HLA in healthy donors. Vbeta (60) and Jbeta (13) primers were used in the PCR. TCRdb's table, derived via immunoSEQ multiplex PCR, lists solely in-frame clones and lacks some. The sample lists approximately 240,000 clones, 75% to 85% seen once, with 2.7% in the top ten. What was sequenced was PBMCs. The receptors were gathered from a woman aged 60-70 years in good health and CMV-seropositive.

The V call is TRBV5-4, the J call TRBJ1-2; D perhaps matches TRBD1 (5 bases). Germline lookup yields CDR1 SGHNT and CDR2 YYREEE (reference sequence). V shed 2 bases and J shed 3 bases, with 20 bases lying between them. This CDR3 region has 17 residues. The CDR3 loop is CASSFPGAAGMDYGYTF. The CDR3 coding sequence is TGTGCCAGCAGCTTCCCCGGAGCTGCAGGGATGGACTATGGCTACACCTTC.

The V call is TRBV4-3, the J call TRBJ1-5; TRBD1 matches at 7 bases. The J segment lost 6 bases and the V segment lost 1 base, leaving 9 bases of the junction unmatched. Germline loops: CDR1 LGHNA, CDR2 YSLEER. The CDR3 is made up of 16 amino acids. CDR3 coding DNA: TGCGCCAGCAGCCAAGCGTGGGCGAGGGGGCCTCAGCCCCAGCATTTT. Its translation: CASSQAWARGPQPQHF.

This clone appeared once. V gene TRBV5-1 combines with J gene TRBJ2-1, with 7 positions matching TRBD1. CDR3 length equals 14 residues. Trimming at V came to 4 bases and at J to 3 bases, leaving 4 bases not matched to a gene. Germline values: CDR1 SGHRS, CDR2 YFSETQ. This CDR3 reads CASSPGQHYNEQFF. Written as DNA, the CDR3 is TGCGCCAGCAGCCCGGGACAGCACTACAATGAGCAGTTCTTC.

This clone is a singleton in its sample. The chain uses TRBV28 and TRBJ1-3; maybe TRBD1 (5 bases). The CDR3 has 14 amino acids. V lost 2 bases to trimming and J lost 2 bases, with 7 bases between them. Germline lookup yields CDR1 MDHEN and CDR2 SYDVKM. The CDR3 is CASSLGGTGNTIYF. The CDR3 coding sequence is TGTGCCAGCAGTTTAGGGGGGACTGGAAACACCATATATTTT.

Only a few counts were recorded for this clone. The gene calls are TRBV5-5 and TRBJ1-3; 9 nucleotides align to TRBD1. CDR1 and CDR2 (germline): SGHKS, YYEKEE (reference sequence). The CDR3 length is 14 residues. The V gene end was trimmed by 7 bases and the J gene end by 4 bases; junction bases not matched to a gene: 6. The CDR3 region is CASLQGARGNTIYF. In DNA, the CDR3 is TGTGCCAGCCTACAGGGGGCGAGGGGAAACACCATATATTTT.

V is TRBV7-8 and J is TRBJ1-2, with D hard to call. V lost 4 bases and J 3 bases, leaving 15 bases between the germline ends. CDR1 is SGHVS, CDR2 FQNEAQ, per germline. This CDR3 spans 15 amino acids. CDR3 in amino acids: CASSSRLEADYGYTF. CDR3 sequence (DNA): TGTGCCAGCAGCTCCCGCCTGGAGGCAGACTATGGCTACACCTTC.

The J gene is TRBJ2-1, the V gene TRBV5-4; 7 positions match TRBD1. CDR3 size: 15 residues. Looked up from germline, CDR1 is SGHNT and CDR2 is YYREEE (reference sequence). The V and J ends lost 2 bases and 3 bases, in that order; junction bases with no gene match: 5. This chain's CDR3 is CASSFRQGLYNEQFF. In nucleotides, the CDR3 is TGTGCCAGCAGCTTCCGACAGGGTCTCTACAATGAGCAGTTCTTC.

The chain links TRBV7-3 to TRBJ2-5; possible D gene TRBD1, 6 bases. The V end was cut by 2 bases, the J end by 5 bases, with 15 bases between. CDR1 is SGHTA and CDR2 is FQGTGA in the germline V gene. The CDR3 has 15 amino acids. The CDR3 coding sequence is TGTGCCAGCAGCTTAGGGGCAGGGGATGGGGAGACCCAGTACTTC. The encoded protein is CASSLGAGDGETQYF.

About this clone itself: One junction end does not reproduce the germline sequence, and a read error may be involved. The chain couples TRBV7-9 to TRBJ1-6, with TRBD1 matching over 8 bases. CDR1 is SEHNR, CDR2 FQNEAQ, per germline (reference sequence). CDR3 length equals 15 residues. The CDR3 DNA follows: TGTTCCAGCAGCTTTGACAGGGGCTATAATTCACCCCTCCACTTT. It is translated as CSSSFDRGYNSPLHF.

This chain connects TRBV5-1 to TRBJ1-1; 7 nucleotides align to TRBD1. This CDR3 is built from 13 residues. V gave up 4 bases and J gave up 2 bases; unmatched junction bases: 2. Germline-derived CDR1 and CDR2 are SGHRS and YFSETQ. CDR3 DNA: TGCGCCAGCAGCAGGGACAGCAACACTGAAGCTTTCTTT. Its translation is CASSRDSNTEAFF.

This chain links TRBV5-4 with TRBJ2-3; D gene unclear. Germline V gene sequence: CDR1 SGHNT, CDR2 YYREEE (reference sequence). The CDR3 runs to 13 residues. V gave up 3 bases and J gave up 1 base, with 6 bases separating them. The DNA for the CDR3 is TGTGCCAGCAGCTCGTCTGGCACAGATACGCAGTATTTT. This codes for CASSSSGTDTQYF.

This chain links TRBV5-1 with TRBJ1-5; TRBD1 agrees at 8 bases. From germline, CDR1 is SGHRS and CDR2 YFSETQ. The J segment lost 2 bases and the V segment lost 4 bases, leaving 5 bases of the junction unmatched. This CDR3 is built from 15 residues. The CDR3 DNA reads TGCGCCAGCAGCCCGACAGGGGCAGGCAATCAGCCCCAGCATTTT. It yields the protein CASSPTGAGNQPQHF.

V usage is TRBV5-1 and J usage is TRBJ2-2; TRBD1 agrees at 7 bases. Germline values: CDR1 SGHRS, CDR2 YFSETQ. V trimming: 4 bases; J trimming: 3 bases; junction bases outside the gene matches: 9. The CDR3 loop spans 16 amino acids. CDR3 DNA: TGCGCCAGCAGCCGCTCAGGGGGTCGGGACACCGGGGAGCTGTTTTTT. Its translation is CASSRSGGRDTGELFF.

The chain joins TRBV7-9 to TRBJ2-1, with TRBD2 matching 7 bases. This CDR3 is built from 19 residues. Unmatched junction bases numbered 14, after V lost 0 bases and J lost 3 bases. Per the germline V gene, CDR1 is SEHNR and CDR2 is FQNEAQ (reference sequence). The CDR3 protein is CASSLASSGAPQLYNEQFF. The CDR3 DNA follows: TGTGCCAGCAGCTTAGCGTCTAGCGGCGCCCCCCAACTCTACAATGAGCAGTTCTTC.

This clone came up once. The V and J genes are TRBV5-4 and TRBJ1-1, with 10 bases fitting TRBD1. J lost 4 bases, V lost 4 bases, and 4 bases had no gene match. The CDR3 is 14 amino acids. The V gene's germline CDR1 is SGHNT and CDR2 YYREEE (reference sequence). The CDR3 sequence is CASSTRDRGTEAFF. Here the CDR3 DNA reads TGTGCCAGCAGCACCCGGGACAGGGGCACTGAAGCTTTCTTT.

This chain links TRBV28 with TRBJ2-5, with a weak D call TRBD1 (5 bases). V lost 5 bases, J lost 5 bases, and 18 bases lay in between. Per germline, CDR1 MDHEN and CDR2 SYDVKM. The CDR3 is made up of 15 amino acids. The CDR3 is CASSTAVGRVETQYF. In nucleotides, the CDR3 is TGTGCCAGCAGTACTGCGGTGGGGCGCGTGGAGACCCAGTACTTC.

V and J are TRBV28 and TRBJ2-1, with TRBD2 identical over 8 bases. Trimming took 4 bases from V and 0 from J; bases not matched to a gene: 5. CDR1 and CDR2 (germline): MDHEN, SYDVKM. The CDR3 is 16 amino acids. CDR3 nucleotides: TGTGCCAGCAGTTCCTTAGCGGGGAGCTCCTACAATGAGCAGTTCTTC. Translating it yields CASSSLAGSSYNEQFF.

The chain uses TRBV5-1 and TRBJ1-1; 9 nucleotides line up with TRBD1. The CDR3 spans 15 residues. The germline V gene encodes CDR1 SGHRS and CDR2 YFSETQ. The ends lost 2 bases at V and 5 bases at J; junction bases unmatched: 7. The CDR3: CASSFGGTGNTEAFF. In nucleotides, the CDR3 is TGCGCCAGCAGCTTCGGAGGGACAGGGAATACTGAAGCTTTCTTT. Full variable domain (remainder filled in from reference TRBV5-1 and TRBJ1-1): KAGVTQTPRYLIKTRGQQVTLSCSPISGHRSVSWYQQTPGQGLQFLFEYFSETQRNKGNFPGRFSGRQFSNSRSEMNVSTLELGDSALYLCASSFGGTGNTEAFFGQGTRLTVV.

The chain carries TRBV2 and TRBJ2-7; 8 bases match TRBD1. V trimming: 7 bases; J trimming: 8 bases; junction bases outside the gene matches: 10. Germline V gives CDR1 SNHLY, CDR2 FYNNEI. The CDR3 has 13 residues. In DNA, the CDR3 is TGTGCCAGCAAGGGACAGGCACGAAGGAAGCAGTACTTC. This codes for CASKGQARRKQYF.

Written as DNA, the CDR3 is TGCGCCAGCTCGAGCTCTGGGGCCAACGTCCTGACTTTC. Translating gives CASSSSGANVLTF. V and J are TRBV10-1 and TRBJ2-6; D unresolved. CDR1 and CDR2 from the germline V gene are WNHNN and SYGVQD (reference sequence). The CDR3 covers 13 residues. V lost 8 bases, J lost 0 bases, and 5 bases lay in between.

Here the CDR3 DNA reads TGCGCCAGCAGCTTGGAGGGGCGCAGATGGTCCCAGTACTTC. This codes for CASSLEGRRWSQYF. The V call is TRBV5-1, the J call TRBJ2-5; D is possibly TRBD1 (5 bases). V was pared by 0 bases and J by 9 bases, with 15 bases between. Germline V CDR1 and CDR2: SGHRS, YFSETQ. The CDR3 loop spans 14 amino acids.